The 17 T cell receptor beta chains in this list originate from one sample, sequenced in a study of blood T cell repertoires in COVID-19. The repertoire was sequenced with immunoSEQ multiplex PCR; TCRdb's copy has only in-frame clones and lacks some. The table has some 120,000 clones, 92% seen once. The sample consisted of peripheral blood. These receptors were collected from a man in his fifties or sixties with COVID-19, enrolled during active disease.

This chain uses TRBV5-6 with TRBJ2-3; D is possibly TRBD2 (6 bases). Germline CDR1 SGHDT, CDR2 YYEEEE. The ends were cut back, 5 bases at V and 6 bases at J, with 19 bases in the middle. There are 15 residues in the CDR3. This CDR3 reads CASRMGGDARDTQYF. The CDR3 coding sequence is TGTGCCAGCAGGATGGGCGGGGACGCGCGGGATACGCAGTATTTT.

CDR3 nucleotides: TGTGCCAGCAGCCAGGGGACGGATACCTACGAGCAGTACGTC. Its protein is CASSQGTDTYEQYV. The chain uses TRBV7-9 and TRBJ2-7; maybe TRBD1 (6 bases). The CDR3 totals 14 residues. Trimming shortened V by 5 bases and J by 2 bases, and 13 bases separated the two germline ends. Germline CDR1 is SEHNR and CDR2 is FQNEAQ (reference sequence).

This CDR3 is CATQTGTGATGELFF. CDR3 coding DNA: TGTGCCACCCAGACCGGGACAGGGGCCACCGGGGAGCTGTTTTTT. V is TRBV19 and J is TRBJ2-2; the match to TRBD1 covers 10 bases. J was trimmed by 4 bases and V by 10 bases; bases with no gene match: 9. Germline-derived CDR1 and CDR2 are LNHDA and SQIVND (reference sequence). The CDR3 runs to 15 residues. The full variable domain, with the rest looked up from reference TRBV19 and TRBJ2-2, is DGGITQSPKYLFRKEGQNVTLSCEQNLNHDAMYWYRQDPGQGLRLIYYSQIVNDFQKGDIAEGYSVSREKKESFPLTVTSAQKNPTAFYLCATQTGTGATGELFFGEGSRLTVL.

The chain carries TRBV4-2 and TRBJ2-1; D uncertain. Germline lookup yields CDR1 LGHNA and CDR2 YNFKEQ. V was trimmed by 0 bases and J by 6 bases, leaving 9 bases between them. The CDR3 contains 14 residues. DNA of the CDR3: TGTGCCAGCAGCCAAGATCGACGGAGCAATGAGCAGTTCTTC. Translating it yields CASSQDRRSNEQFF.

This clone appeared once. In DNA form, the CDR3 reads TGTGCCTGGAGTGCAGGGTCGCAAGAGACCCAGTACTTC. It codes for CAWSAGSQETQYF. The V gene is TRBV30, the J gene TRBJ2-5; the D gene is possibly TRBD1 (5 bases). This CDR3 is built from 13 residues. V lost 1 base and J lost 2, with 8 bases in between. Germline V lookup: CDR1 GTSNPN, CDR2 SVGIG (reference sequence). Combining the CDR3 with reference TRBV30 and TRBJ2-5 gives the whole variable domain SQTIHQWPATLVQPVGSPLSLECTVEGTSNPNLYWYRQAAGRGLQLLFYSVGIGQISSEVPQNLSASRPQDRQFILSSKKLLLSDSGFYLCAWSAGSQETQYFGPGTRLLVL.

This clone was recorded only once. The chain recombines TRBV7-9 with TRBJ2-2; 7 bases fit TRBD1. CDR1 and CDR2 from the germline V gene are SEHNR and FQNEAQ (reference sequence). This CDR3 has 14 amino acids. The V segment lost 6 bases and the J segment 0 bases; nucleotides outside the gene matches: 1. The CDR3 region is CASRGQANTGELFF. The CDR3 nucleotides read TGTGCCAGCAGAGGACAGGCGAACACCGGGGAGCTGTTTTTT. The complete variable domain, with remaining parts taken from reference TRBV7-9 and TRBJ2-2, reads DTGVSQNPRHKITKRGQNVTFRCDPISEHNRLYWYRQTLGQGPEFLTYFQNEAQLEKSRLLSDRFSAERPKGSFSTLEIQRTEQGDSAMYLCASRGQANTGELFFGEGSRLTVL.

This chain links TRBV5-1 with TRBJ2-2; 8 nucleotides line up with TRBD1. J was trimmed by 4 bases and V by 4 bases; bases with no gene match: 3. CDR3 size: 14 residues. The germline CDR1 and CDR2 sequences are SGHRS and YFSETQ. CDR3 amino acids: CASSQDRATGELFF. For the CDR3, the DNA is TGCGCCAGCAGCCAGGACAGGGCCACCGGGGAGCTGTTTTTT. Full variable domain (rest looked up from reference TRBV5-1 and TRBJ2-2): KAGVTQTPRYLIKTRGQQVTLSCSPISGHRSVSWYQQTPGQGLQFLFEYFSETQRNKGNFPGRFSGRQFSNSRSEMNVSTLELGDSALYLCASSQDRATGELFFGEGSRLTVL.

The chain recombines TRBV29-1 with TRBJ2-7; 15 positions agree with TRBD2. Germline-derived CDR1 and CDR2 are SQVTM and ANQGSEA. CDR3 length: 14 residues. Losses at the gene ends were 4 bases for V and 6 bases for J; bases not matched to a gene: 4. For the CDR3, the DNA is TGCAGCGTTGCAGGGACTAGCGGGAGGAGCGAGCAGTACTTC. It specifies CSVAGTSGRSEQYF.

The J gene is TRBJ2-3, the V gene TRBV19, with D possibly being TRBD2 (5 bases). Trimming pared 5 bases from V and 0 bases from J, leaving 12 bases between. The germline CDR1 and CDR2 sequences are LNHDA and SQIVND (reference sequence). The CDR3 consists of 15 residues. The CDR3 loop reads CASSAGRGSTDTQYF. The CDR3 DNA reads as TGTGCCAGTAGTGCTGGGAGAGGAAGCACAGATACGCAGTATTTT.

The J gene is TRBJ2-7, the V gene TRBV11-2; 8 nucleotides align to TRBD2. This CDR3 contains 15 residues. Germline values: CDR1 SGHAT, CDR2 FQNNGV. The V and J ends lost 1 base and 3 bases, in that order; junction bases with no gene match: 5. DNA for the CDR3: TGTGCCAGCAGCTTAGCCAGCGGGAGAGGCTACGAGCAGTACTTC. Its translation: CASSLASGRGYEQYF.

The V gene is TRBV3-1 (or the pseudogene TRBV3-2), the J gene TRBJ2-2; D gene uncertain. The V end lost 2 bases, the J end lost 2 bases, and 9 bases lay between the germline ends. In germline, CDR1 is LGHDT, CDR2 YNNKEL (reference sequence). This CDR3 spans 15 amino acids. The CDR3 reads CASSQPGRNTGELFF. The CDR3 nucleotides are TGTGCCAGCAGCCAACCGGGTCGAAACACCGGGGAGCTGTTTTTT.

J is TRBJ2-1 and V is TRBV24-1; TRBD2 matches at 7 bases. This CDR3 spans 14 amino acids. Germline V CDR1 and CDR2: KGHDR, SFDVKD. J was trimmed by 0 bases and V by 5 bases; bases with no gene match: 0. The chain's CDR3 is CATSGGSSYNEQFF. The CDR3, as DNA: TGTGCCACCAGTGGCGGGAGCTCCTACAATGAGCAGTTCTTC.

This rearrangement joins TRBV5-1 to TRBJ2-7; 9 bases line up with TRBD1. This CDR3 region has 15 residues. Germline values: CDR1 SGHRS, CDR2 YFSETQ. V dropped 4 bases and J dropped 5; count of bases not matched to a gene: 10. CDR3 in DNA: TGCGCCAGCAGCCTCGGGACAGGGAGGTCCAACGAGCAGTACGTC. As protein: CASSLGTGRSNEQYV.

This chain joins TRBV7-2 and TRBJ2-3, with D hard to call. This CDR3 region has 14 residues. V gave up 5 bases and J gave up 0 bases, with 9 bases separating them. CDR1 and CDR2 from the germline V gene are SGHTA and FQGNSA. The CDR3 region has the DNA TGTGCCAGCAGCGAGTATTGGAGCACAGATACGCAGTATTTT. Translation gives CASSEYWSTDTQYF.

For the CDR3, the DNA is TGTGCCATCAGTGGGGAGTACGAGCAGTACTTC. It is translated as CAISGEYEQYF. The rearrangement uses TRBV10-3 and TRBJ2-7; the D gene is possibly TRBD2 (5 bases). From germline, CDR1 is ENHRY and CDR2 SYGVKD. V shed 4 bases and J shed 4 bases, with 5 bases lying between them. The CDR3 loop spans 11 amino acids.

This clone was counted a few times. CDR3 in DNA: TGTGCCTGGAGTCGGAGCCGGGACAGGGGGGAGCAGCCCCAGCATTTT. Protein sequence: CAWSRSRDRGEQPQHF. The chain carries TRBV30 and TRBJ1-5; 11 bases fit TRBD1. Losses at the gene ends were 2 bases for V and 7 bases for J; bases not matched to a gene: 10. Germline-derived CDR1 and CDR2 are GTSNPN and SVGIG (reference sequence). This CDR3 has 16 residues.

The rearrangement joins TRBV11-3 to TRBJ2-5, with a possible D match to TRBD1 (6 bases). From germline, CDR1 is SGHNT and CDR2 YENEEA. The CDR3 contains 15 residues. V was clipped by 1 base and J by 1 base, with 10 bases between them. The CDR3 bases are TGTGCCAGCAGCTTAGGGACAGCCTCCCAAGAGACCCAGTACTTC. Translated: CASSLGTASQETQYF.